This T cell receptor (beta chain) was sequenced in a study of T cells after yellow fever vaccination. The study, taken as a whole, reports: In post-booster samples, most primary-vaccination clones reappeared (96% CD4, nearly 90% CD8). Repertoires sorted by FACS could include abundant clonotypes that are contaminants from the bulk population.

This CDR3 is 12 amino acids long. V gave up 3 bases and J gave up 6 bases, with 8 bases separating them. CDR1 is SGHDT, CDR2 YYEEEE, per germline. Template-switching 5'RACE yielded the TCR cDNA; a universal primer site and UMIs were added in the process. MiXCR was run by TCRdb on the 5' RACE reads, yielding one entry per CDR3 protein. The table includes about 360,000 distinct CDR3 sequences, about 6.2% detected once. The table lists this clonotype with many counts. Its antigen remains unidentified. J is TRBJ2-3 and V is TRBV5-6; D is ambiguous. This clonotype was sampled from a man younger than 40 who received the YFV17D yellow fever vaccine. The sample consisted of PBMCs, taken 5 days after the yellow fever booster vaccination. The CDR3 protein is CASSSFGDTQYF. The DNA of the CDR3 is TGTGCCAGCAGCTCCTTCGGGGATACGCAGTATTTT.